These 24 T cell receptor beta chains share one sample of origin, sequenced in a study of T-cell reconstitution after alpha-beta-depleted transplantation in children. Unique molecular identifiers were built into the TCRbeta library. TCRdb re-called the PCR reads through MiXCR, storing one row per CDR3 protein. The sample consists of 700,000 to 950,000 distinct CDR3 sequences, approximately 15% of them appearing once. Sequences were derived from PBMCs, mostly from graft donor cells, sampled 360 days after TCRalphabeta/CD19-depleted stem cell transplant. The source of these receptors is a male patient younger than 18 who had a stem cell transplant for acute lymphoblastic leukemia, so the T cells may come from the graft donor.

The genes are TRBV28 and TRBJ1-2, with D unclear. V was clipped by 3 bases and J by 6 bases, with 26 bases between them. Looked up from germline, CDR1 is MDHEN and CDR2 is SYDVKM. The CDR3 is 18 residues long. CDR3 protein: CASSFPSHFLGRPHGYTF. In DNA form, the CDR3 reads TGTGCCAGCAGTTTTCCCTCCCACTTCCTCGGGAGACCTCATGGCTACACCTTC.

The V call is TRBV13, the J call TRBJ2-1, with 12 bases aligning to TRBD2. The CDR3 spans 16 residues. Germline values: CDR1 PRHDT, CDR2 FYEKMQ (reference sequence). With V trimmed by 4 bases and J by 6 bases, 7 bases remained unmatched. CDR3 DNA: TGTGCCAGCAGCTGGGGACTAGCGGGCTATTTCAATGAGCAGTTCTTC. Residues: CASSWGLAGYFNEQFF.

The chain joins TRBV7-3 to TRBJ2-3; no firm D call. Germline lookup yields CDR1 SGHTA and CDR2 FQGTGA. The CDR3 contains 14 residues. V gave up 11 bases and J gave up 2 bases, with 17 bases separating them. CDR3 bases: TGTGCCCACCTGGAACTACAGAACACAGATACGCAGTATTTT. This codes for CAHLELQNTDTQYF. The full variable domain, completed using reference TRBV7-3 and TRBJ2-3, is GAGVSQTPSNKVTEKGKYVELRCDPISGHTALYWYRQSLGQGPEFLIYFQGTGAADDSGLPNDRFFAVRPEGSVSTLKIQRTERGDSAVYLCAHLELQNTDTQYFGPGTRLTVL.

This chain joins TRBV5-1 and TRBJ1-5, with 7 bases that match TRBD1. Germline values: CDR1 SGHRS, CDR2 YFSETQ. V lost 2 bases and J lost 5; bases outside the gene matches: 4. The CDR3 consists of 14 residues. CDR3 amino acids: CASSFAGGDQPQHF. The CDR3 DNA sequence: TGCGCCAGCAGCTTCGCAGGGGGAGATCAGCCCCAGCATTTT.

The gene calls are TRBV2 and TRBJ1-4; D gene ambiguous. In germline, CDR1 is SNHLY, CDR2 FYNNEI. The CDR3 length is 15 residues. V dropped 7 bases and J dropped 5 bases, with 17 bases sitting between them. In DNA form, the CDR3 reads TGTGCCAGCACCCGAAGGGATGTGGGGAATGAAAAACTGTTTTTT. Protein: CASTRRDVGNEKLFF.

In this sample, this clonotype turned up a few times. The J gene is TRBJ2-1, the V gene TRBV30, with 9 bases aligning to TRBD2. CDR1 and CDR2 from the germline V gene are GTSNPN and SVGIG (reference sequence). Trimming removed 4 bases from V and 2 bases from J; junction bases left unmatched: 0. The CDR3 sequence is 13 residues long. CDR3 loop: CAWTSGTYNEQFF. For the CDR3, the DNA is TGTGCCTGGACTAGCGGGACCTACAATGAGCAGTTCTTC.

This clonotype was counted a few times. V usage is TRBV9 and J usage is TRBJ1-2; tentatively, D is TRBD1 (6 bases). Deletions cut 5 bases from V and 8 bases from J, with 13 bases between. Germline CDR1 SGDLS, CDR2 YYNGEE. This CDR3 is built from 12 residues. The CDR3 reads CASRRGVGGYTF. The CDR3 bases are TGTGCCAGCAGGAGGGGGGTGGGGGGCTACACCTTC.

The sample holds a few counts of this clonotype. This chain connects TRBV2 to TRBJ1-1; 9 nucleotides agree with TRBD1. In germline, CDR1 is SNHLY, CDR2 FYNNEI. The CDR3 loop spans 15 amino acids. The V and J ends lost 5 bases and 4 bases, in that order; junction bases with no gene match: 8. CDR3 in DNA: TGTGCCAGCAGTCGGACAGGGGATGGGAGCACTGAAGCTTTCTTT. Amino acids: CASSRTGDGSTEAFF.

CDR3: CSVGSRNYGYTF. CDR3 DNA: TGCAGCGTTGGATCACGAAACTATGGCTACACCTTC. The gene calls are TRBV29-1 and TRBJ1-2; D is unclear. With 4 bases removed from V and 2 bases from J, the gap between germline ends came to 8 bases. CDR1 is SQVTM and CDR2 is ANQGSEA in the germline V gene. This CDR3 is 12 amino acids long.

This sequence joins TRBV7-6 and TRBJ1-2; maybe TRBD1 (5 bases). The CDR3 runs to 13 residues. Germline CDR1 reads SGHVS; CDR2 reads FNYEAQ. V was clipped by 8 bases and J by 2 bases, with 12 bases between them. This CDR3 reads CASGVQENYGYTF. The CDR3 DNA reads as TGTGCCAGCGGAGTACAGGAGAACTATGGCTACACCTTC.

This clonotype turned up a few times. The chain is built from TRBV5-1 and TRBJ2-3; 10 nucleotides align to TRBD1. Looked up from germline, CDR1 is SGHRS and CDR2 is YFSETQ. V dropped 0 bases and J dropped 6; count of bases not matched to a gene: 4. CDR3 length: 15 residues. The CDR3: CASSLATGGEDTQYF. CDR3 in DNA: TGCGCCAGCAGCTTGGCGACAGGGGGCGAGGATACGCAGTATTTT.

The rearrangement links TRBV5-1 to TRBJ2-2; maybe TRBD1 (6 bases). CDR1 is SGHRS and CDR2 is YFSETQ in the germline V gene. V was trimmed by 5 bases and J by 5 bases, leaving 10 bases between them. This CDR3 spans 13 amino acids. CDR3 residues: CASSRTATGELFF. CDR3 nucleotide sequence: TGCGCCAGCAGTCGGACAGCTACCGGGGAGCTGTTTTTT.

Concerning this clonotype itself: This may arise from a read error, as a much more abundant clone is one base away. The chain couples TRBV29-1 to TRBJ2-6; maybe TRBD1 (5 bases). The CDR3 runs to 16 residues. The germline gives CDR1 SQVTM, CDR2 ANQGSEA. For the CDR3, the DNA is TGCAGCGTTCTACAGCGTATAAGCTCTGGGGCCAACGTCGTGACTTTC. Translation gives CSVLQRISSGANVVTF. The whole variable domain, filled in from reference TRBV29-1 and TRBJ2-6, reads SAVISQKPSRDICQRGTSLTIQCQVDSQVTMMFWYRQQPGQSLTLIATANQGSEATYESGFVIDKFPISRPNLTFSTLTVSNMSPEDSSIYLCSVLQRISSGANVVTFGAGSRLTVL.

This CDR3 is CASSFRQGARNEQFF. The CDR3 DNA reads TGTGCCAGCAGCTTCCGACAGGGGGCGCGAAATGAGCAGTTCTTC. This rearrangement joins TRBV7-3 to TRBJ2-1; 10 bases agree with TRBD1. The length of the CDR3 is 15 residues. After removal of 3 bases from V and 7 bases from J, the junction contained 6 bases not matched to a gene. Germline V gene lookup returns CDR1 SGHTA and CDR2 FQGTGA.

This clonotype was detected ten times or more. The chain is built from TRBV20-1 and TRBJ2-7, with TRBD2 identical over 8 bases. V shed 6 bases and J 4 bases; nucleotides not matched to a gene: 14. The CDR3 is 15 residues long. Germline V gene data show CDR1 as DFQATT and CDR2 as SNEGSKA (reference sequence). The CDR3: CSAPDLRERGYEQYF. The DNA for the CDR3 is TGCAGTGCCCCCGACCTCCGGGAGCGGGGGTACGAGCAGTACTTC.

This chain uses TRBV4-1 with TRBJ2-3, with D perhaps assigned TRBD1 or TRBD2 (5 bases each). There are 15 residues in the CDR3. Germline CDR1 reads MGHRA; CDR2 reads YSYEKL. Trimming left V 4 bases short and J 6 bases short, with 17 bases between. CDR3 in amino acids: CASSPPGRSRDTQYF. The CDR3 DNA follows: TGCGCCAGCAGCCCGCCGGGACGGAGTCGGGATACGCAGTATTTT.

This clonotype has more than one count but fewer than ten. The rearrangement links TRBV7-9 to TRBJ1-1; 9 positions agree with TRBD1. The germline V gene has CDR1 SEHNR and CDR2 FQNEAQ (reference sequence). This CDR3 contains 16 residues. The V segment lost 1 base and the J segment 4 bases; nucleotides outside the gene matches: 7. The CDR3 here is CASSLGGQGGSTEAFF. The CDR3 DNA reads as TGTGCCAGCAGCTTAGGGGGACAGGGAGGGAGCACTGAAGCTTTCTTT.

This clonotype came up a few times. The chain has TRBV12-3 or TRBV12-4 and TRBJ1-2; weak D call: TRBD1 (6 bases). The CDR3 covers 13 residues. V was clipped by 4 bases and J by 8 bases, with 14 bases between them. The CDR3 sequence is CASSSDRPKGYTF. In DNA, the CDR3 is TGTGCCAGCAGTTCGGACAGACCAAAGGGCTACACCTTC.

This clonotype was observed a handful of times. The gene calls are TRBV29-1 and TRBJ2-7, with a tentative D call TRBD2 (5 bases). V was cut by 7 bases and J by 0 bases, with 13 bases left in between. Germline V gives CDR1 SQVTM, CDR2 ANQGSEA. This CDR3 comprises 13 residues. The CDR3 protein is CSAWAGGSYEQYF. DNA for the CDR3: TGCAGCGCCTGGGCCGGAGGCTCCTACGAGCAGTACTTC.

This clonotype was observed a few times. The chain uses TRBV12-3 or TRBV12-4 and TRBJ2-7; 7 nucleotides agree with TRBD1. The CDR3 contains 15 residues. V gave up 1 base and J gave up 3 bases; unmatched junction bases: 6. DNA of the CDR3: TGTGCCAGCAGTTTAGGGACAGGTCGGGACTACGAGCAGTACTTC. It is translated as CASSLGTGRDYEQYF.

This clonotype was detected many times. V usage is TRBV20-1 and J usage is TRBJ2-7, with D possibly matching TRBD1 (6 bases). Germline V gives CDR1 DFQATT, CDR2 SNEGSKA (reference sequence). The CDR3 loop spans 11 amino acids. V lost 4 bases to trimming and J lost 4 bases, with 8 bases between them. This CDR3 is CSAITGYEQYF. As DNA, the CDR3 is TGCAGTGCTATAACAGGGTACGAGCAGTACTTC.

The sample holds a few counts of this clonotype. The CDR3 protein is CASSPNLRGGELFF. In DNA form, the CDR3 reads TGCGCCAGCAGCCCTAACCTTCGTGGCGGGGAGCTGTTTTTT. This chain links TRBV5-1 with TRBJ2-2; D unclear. Germline lookup yields CDR1 SGHRS and CDR2 YFSETQ. The germline V and J ends were trimmed by 4 bases and 7 bases, with 14 bases remaining between them. This CDR3 has 14 amino acids.

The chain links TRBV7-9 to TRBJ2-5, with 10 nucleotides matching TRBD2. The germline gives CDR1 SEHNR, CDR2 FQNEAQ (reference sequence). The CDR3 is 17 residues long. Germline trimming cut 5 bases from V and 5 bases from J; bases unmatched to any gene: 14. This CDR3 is CASSPNGLAGGHETQYF. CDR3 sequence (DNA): TGTGCCAGCAGCCCAAACGGATTAGCGGGAGGCCACGAGACCCAGTACTTC.

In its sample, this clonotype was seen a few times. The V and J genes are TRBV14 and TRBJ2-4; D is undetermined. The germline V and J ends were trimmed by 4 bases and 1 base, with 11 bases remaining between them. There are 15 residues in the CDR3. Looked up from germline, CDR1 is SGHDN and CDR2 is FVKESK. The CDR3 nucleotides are TGTGCCAGCAGCCGCCTTATGGGGGCCAAAAACATTCAGTACTTC. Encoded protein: CASSRLMGAKNIQYF.